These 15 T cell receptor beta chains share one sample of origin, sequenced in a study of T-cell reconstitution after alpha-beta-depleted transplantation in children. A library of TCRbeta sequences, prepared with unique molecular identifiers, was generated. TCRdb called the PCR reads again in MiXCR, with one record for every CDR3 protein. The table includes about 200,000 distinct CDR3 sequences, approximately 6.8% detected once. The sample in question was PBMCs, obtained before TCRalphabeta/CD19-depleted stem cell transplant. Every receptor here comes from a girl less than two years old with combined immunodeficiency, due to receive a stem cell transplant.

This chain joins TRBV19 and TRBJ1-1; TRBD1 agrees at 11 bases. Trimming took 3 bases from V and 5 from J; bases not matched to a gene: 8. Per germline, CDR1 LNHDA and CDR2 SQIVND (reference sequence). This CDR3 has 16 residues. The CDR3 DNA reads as TGTGCCAGTAGTATGGACGGACAGGGGGCGAAGACTGAAGCTTTCTTT. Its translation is CASSMDGQGAKTEAFF.

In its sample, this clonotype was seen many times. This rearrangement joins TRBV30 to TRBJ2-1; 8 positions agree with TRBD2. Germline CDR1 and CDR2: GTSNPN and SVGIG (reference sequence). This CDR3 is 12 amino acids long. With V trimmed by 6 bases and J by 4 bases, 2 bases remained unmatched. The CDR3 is CACSGEYNEQFF. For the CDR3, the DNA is TGTGCCTGTAGCGGGGAGTACAATGAGCAGTTCTTC.

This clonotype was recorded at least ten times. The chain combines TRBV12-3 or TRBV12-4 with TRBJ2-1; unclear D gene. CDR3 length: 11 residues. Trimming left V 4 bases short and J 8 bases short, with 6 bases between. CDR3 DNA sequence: TGTGCCAGCAGTTCGTATCATGAGCAGTTCTTC. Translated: CASSSYHEQFF.

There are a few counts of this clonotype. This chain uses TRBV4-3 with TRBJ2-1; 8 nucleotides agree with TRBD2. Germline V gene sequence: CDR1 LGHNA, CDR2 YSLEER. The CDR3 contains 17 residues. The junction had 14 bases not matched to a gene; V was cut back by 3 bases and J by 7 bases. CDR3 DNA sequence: TGCGCCAGCAGCCACCTAAGGGGGAGCGGGAGAGGAAATGAGCAGTTCTTC. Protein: CASSHLRGSGRGNEQFF.

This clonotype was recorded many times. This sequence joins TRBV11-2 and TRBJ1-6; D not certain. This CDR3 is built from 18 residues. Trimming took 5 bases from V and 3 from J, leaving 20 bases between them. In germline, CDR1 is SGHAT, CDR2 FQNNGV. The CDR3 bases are TGTGCCAGCAGCGTAATCCGGGCACGGAGTAACTATAATTCACCCCTCCACTTT. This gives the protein CASSVIRARSNYNSPLHF.

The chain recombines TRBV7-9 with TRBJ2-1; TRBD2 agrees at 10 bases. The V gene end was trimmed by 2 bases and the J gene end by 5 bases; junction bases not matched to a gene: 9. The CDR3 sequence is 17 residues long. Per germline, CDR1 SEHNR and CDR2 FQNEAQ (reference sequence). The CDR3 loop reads CASSLLRAGGPHNEQFF. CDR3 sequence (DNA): TGTGCCAGCAGCTTATTACGAGCGGGAGGGCCCCACAATGAGCAGTTCTTC.

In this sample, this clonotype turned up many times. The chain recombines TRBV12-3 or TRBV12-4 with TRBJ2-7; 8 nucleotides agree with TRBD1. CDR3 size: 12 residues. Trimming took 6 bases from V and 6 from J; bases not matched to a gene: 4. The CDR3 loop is CASSLTGVEQYF. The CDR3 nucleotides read TGTGCCAGCAGCCTGACAGGGGTCGAGCAGTACTTC.

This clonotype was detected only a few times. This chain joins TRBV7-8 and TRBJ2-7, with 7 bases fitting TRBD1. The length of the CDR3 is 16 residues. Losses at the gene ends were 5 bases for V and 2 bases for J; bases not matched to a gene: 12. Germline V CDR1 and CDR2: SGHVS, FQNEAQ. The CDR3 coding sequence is TGTGCCAGCAGCACACCTCAGGGGGATACCCCCTACGAGCAGTACTTC. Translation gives CASSTPQGDTPYEQYF.

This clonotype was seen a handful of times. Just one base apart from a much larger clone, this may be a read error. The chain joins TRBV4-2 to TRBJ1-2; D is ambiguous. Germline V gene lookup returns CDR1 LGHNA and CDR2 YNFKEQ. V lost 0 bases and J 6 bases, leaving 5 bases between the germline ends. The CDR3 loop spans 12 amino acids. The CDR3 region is CASSQDSDGYTF. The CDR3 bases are TGTGCCAGCAGCCAAGATTCAGATGGCTACACCTTC.

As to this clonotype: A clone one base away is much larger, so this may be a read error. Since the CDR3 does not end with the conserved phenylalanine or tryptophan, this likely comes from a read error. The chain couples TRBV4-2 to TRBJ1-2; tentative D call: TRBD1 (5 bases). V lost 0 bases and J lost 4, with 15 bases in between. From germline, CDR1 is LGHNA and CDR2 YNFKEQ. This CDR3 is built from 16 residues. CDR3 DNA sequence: TGTGCCAGCAGCCAAGATCTTGAGGGGTCGGGCTATGGCTACACCTGC. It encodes CASSQDLEGSGYGYTC.

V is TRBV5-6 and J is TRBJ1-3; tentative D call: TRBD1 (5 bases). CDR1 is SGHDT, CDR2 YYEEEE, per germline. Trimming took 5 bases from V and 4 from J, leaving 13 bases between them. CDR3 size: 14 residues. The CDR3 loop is CASSDGGAGNTIYF. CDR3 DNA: TGTGCCAGCAGTGACGGAGGGGCGGGAAACACCATATATTTT.

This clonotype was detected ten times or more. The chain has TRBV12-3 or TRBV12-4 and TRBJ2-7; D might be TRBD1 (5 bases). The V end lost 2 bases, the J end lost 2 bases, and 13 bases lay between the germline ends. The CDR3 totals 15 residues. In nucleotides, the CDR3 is TGTGCCAGCAGTTTAAGTGACAGCAGGGCCTACGAGCAGTACTTC. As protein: CASSLSDSRAYEQYF.

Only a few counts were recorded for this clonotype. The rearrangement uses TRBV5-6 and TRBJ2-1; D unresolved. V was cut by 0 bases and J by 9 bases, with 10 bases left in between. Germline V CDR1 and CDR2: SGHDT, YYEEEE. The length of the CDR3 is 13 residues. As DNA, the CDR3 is TGTGCCAGCAGCTTGGATTTTGGGCGTGAGCAGTTCTTC. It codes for CASSLDFGREQFF.

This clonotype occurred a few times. This chain's CDR3 is CASTFFRYGQTDTQYF. CDR3 DNA sequence: TGTGCCAGCACCTTCTTCCGATACGGGCAGACAGATACGCAGTATTTT. The chain combines TRBV28 with TRBJ2-3; no clear D gene. Trimming removed 7 bases from V and 3 bases from J, with 20 bases in between. Germline V CDR1 and CDR2: MDHEN, SYDVKM. CDR3 length: 16 residues.

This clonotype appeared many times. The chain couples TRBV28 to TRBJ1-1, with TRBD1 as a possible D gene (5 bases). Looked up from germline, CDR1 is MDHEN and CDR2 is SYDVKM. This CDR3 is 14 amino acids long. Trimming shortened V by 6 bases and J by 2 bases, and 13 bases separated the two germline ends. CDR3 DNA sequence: TGTGCCAGCAGAGCAGGGTATCGCAACACTGAAGCTTTCTTT. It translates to CASRAGYRNTEAFF.